Listed below are T cell receptor beta chains from one sample, sequenced in a study of PD-L1 blockade in urothelial cancer. Clones were sequenced by immunoSEQ multiplex PCR, and TCRdb holds only the in-frame ones, with some missing. The table includes 60,000 or so clones, over 75% detected once. The specimen comprised PBMCs, sampled around atezolizumab (anti-PD-L1) treatment. The receptors shown here come from an older man with urothelial cancer. Both conserved end residues are part of each CDR3. The order of the fields is CDR3 protein, CDR3 DNA, J gene, D gene, clone size, V gene. D genes are given only for firm matches. Only some rows state a clone size, as once, few, many or a class for expanded clones.

CDR3aa: CASRDRVGGQREREETQYF
CDR3nt: TGCGCCAGCAGAGACAGGGTAGGCGGGCAGCGAGAAAGGGAAGAGACCCAGTACTTC
j_gene: TRBJ2-5
d_gene: TRBD1
abundance: NA
v_gene: TRBV10-2

CDR3aa: CAWSRAGATGNTIYF
CDR3nt: TGTGCCTGGAGTCGGGCAGGGGCGACTGGAAACACCATATATTTT
j_gene: TRBJ1-3
d_gene: NA
abundance: NA
v_gene: TRBV30

CDR3aa: CASSRDRGGPYEQYF
CDR3nt: TGTGCCAGCAGCCGAGACAGGGGGGGGCCCTACGAGCAGTACTTC
j_gene: TRBJ2-7
d_gene: TRBD1
abundance: NA
v_gene: TRBV5-6

CDR3aa: CASSSLQGTDTQYF
CDR3nt: TGTGCCAGCTCTTCGTTACAGGGCACAGATACGCAGTATTTT
j_gene: TRBJ2-3
d_gene: NA
abundance: once
v_gene: TRBV9

CDR3aa: CASSRGGSKGNTEAFF
CDR3nt: TGTGCCAGCAGCCGCGGGGGCAGTAAGGGCAATACTGAAGCTTTCTTT
j_gene: TRBJ1-1
d_gene: NA
abundance: NA
v_gene: TRBV11-3

CDR3aa: CASSFSAYGYTF
CDR3nt: TGTGCCAGCAGCTTTTCAGCGTACGGCTACACCTTC
j_gene: TRBJ1-2
d_gene: NA
abundance: NA
v_gene: TRBV5-5

CDR3aa: CSVGTGGSTYEQYF
CDR3nt: TGCAGCGTGGGAACAGGGGGCTCAACCTACGAGCAGTACTTC
j_gene: TRBJ2-7
d_gene: TRBD1
abundance: NA
v_gene: TRBV29-1

CDR3aa: CASSRSGSGTYNEQFF
CDR3nt: TGCGCCAGCAGCCGTAGCGGGAGTGGAACCTACAATGAGCAGTTCTTC
j_gene: TRBJ2-1
d_gene: TRBD2
abundance: NA
v_gene: TRBV5-1

CDR3aa: CASSLARAGVNIQYF
CDR3nt: TGTGCCAGCAGCTTAGCGCGGGCAGGGGTAAACATTCAGTACTTC
j_gene: TRBJ2-4
d_gene: NA
abundance: once
v_gene: TRBV7-8

CDR3aa: CASSMGPGGYTF
CDR3nt: TGTGCCAGTAGTATGGGGCCTGGTGGCTACACCTTC
j_gene: TRBJ1-2
d_gene: NA
abundance: few
v_gene: TRBV19

CDR3aa: CASSFDRGRTEAFF
CDR3nt: TGTGCCAGCAGCTTCGACAGGGGGAGGACTGAAGCTTTCTTT
j_gene: TRBJ1-1
d_gene: TRBD1
abundance: NA
v_gene: TRBV5-6

CDR3aa: CASSVASGPDTQYF
CDR3nt: TGTGCCAGCAGTGTTGCTAGCGGGCCAGATACGCAGTATTTT
j_gene: TRBJ2-3
d_gene: TRBD2
abundance: NA
v_gene: TRBV2

CDR3aa: CSTDSPGNTEAFF
CDR3nt: TGCAGCACCGACTCCCCGGGGAACACTGAAGCTTTCTTT
j_gene: TRBJ1-1
d_gene: NA
abundance: NA
v_gene: TRBV29-1